These 32 T cell receptor beta chains came from one sample sequenced in a study of T cells in Graves' hyperthyroidism and ophthalmopathy. RNA transcripts gave rise to amplified TCR beta CDR3 regions. The primer set for the first-round RT-PCR of the TCR CDR3 was HTBI. Using its own MiXCR run on the multiplex PCR reads, TCRdb lists one record per CDR3 protein. Here the sample spans under 750,000 distinct CDR3 sequences, over 15% being singletons. The sequenced sample consisted of blood. The receptors come from a woman aged 50 to 60 with Graves' hyperthyroidism that later progressed to Graves' ophthalmopathy.

Only a few counts were recorded for this clonotype. The V and J genes are TRBV4-2 and TRBJ1-2; 10 nucleotides line up with TRBD1. This CDR3 spans 16 amino acids. The germline V gene has CDR1 LGHNA and CDR2 YNFKEQ. V lost 0 bases to trimming and J lost 4 bases; unmatched junction nucleotides: 5. CDR3 loop: CASSQEPTGGAYGYTF. The DNA for the CDR3 is TGTGCCAGCAGCCAAGAGCCGACAGGGGGCGCCTATGGCTACACCTTC.

On this clonotype: It may be a read error: a sequence one base away is much more abundant. This chain uses TRBV10-1 with TRBJ2-5; D possibly uses TRBD1 or TRBD2 (5 bases each). The CDR3 length is 14 residues. Germline V gene data show CDR1 as WNHNN and CDR2 as SYGVQD (reference sequence). The CDR3 DNA reads TGCGCCAGCAGTGAGTCGGGGGAAGAGGAGACCCAGCACTTC. This gives the protein CASSESGEEETQHF.

The table lists this clonotype with a few counts. The chain links TRBV5-1 to TRBJ2-7, with 7 nucleotides matching TRBD1. The CDR3 sequence is 16 residues long. Germline V lookup: CDR1 SGHRS, CDR2 YFSETQ. The V segment lost 4 bases and the J segment 0 bases; nucleotides outside the gene matches: 10. In DNA form, the CDR3 reads TGCGCCAGCAGCACTACCATACAGGGGATCTCCTACGAGCAGTACTTC. This gives the protein CASSTTIQGISYEQYF. The variable domain in full, completed from reference TRBV5-1 and TRBJ2-7, reads KAGVTQTPRYLIKTRGQQVTLSCSPISGHRSVSWYQQTPGQGLQFLFEYFSETQRNKGNFPGRFSGRQFSNSRSEMNVSTLELGDSALYLCASSTTIQGISYEQYFGPGTRLTVT.

This clonotype was seen a few times. The chain links TRBV5-1 to TRBJ1-1, with 8 bases matching TRBD1. This CDR3 contains 14 residues. Per the germline V gene, CDR1 is SGHRS and CDR2 is YFSETQ. V lost 4 bases and J lost 7; bases outside the gene matches: 9. The CDR3 DNA is TGCGCCAGCAGCGCAACCGGGACAGGCGTTGAAGCTTTCTTT. This encodes CASSATGTGVEAFF.

This clonotype was picked up many times. The rearrangement links TRBV30 to TRBJ1-1; 7 bases agree with TRBD1. CDR1 and CDR2 (germline): GTSNPN, SVGIG (reference sequence). The CDR3 runs 12 residues. Germline trimming cut 5 bases from V and 3 bases from J; bases unmatched to any gene: 3. CDR3 nucleotide sequence: TGTGCCTGGGAGGGGACAGACACTGAAGCTTTCTTT. Protein sequence: CAWEGTDTEAFF.

V usage is TRBV5-4 and J usage is TRBJ1-1; TRBD1 might be the D (6 bases). Trimming took off 2 bases at V and 4 bases at J, with 12 bases between the two ends. The CDR3 is made up of 14 amino acids. From germline, CDR1 is SGHNT and CDR2 YYREEE (reference sequence). The CDR3 here is CASSLEGGFTEAFF. CDR3 DNA: TGTGCCAGCAGCTTAGAAGGGGGTTTCACTGAAGCTTTCTTT.

The rearrangement uses TRBV19 and TRBJ2-6; TRBD1 aligns across 7 bases. The CDR3 spans 17 residues. Trimming removed 7 bases from V and 2 bases from J; junction bases left unmatched: 11. Per the germline V gene, CDR1 is LNHDA and CDR2 is SQIVND (reference sequence). The CDR3 protein is CASTRAPGGTGANVLTF. The CDR3 nucleotides read TGTGCCAGTACCCGAGCCCCAGGGGGTACTGGGGCCAACGTCCTGACTTTC.

The chain uses TRBV7-6 and TRBJ2-7; 10 bases fit TRBD1. In germline, CDR1 is SGHVS, CDR2 FNYEAQ. Losses at the gene ends were 2 bases for V and 6 bases for J; bases not matched to a gene: 10. The CDR3 is 16 residues long. The CDR3 coding sequence is TGTGCCAGCAGCTTAATGGGACAGGGGCGGCCCTGCGAGCAGTACTTC. Translating it yields CASSLMGQGRPCEQYF.

Many counts were recorded for this clonotype. The gene calls are TRBV20-1 and TRBJ2-1, with unresolved D. The germline V and J ends were trimmed by 2 bases and 6 bases, with 5 bases remaining between them. Germline assignment: CDR1 DFQATT and CDR2 SNEGSKA (reference sequence). This CDR3 region has 11 residues. CDR3 DNA sequence: TGCAGTGCTAGAAACCTCAATGAGCAGTTCTTC. Its protein product is CSARNLNEQFF.

Only a few counts were recorded for this clonotype. The chain employs TRBV6-6 and TRBJ2-5; D is perhaps TRBD1 (5 bases). Trimming shortened V by 0 bases and J by 6 bases, and 11 bases separated the two germline ends. Germline CDR1 MNHNY, CDR2 SVGAGI (reference sequence). The CDR3 is made up of 14 amino acids. The CDR3: CASSYSAGSKTQYF. The CDR3 nucleotides read TGTGCCAGCAGTTACTCGGCAGGGTCTAAGACCCAGTACTTC.

As regards this clonotype: Germline is not matched at one junction end, which may reflect a read error. The chain uses TRBV11-2 and TRBJ1-3, with 10 bases that match TRBD1. Per the germline V gene, CDR1 is SGHAT and CDR2 is FQNNGV. This CDR3 contains 15 residues. The CDR3, as DNA: TGTGCCAGCAGCTTAGGACAGGGGGCTGGAAGCACCATATATTTT. Its protein is CASSLGQGAGSTIYF.

The CDR3 coding sequence is TGCGCCAGCAGCTTGGTTGACCACTACACAGATACGCAGTATTTT. It translates to CASSLVDHYTDTQYF. V usage is TRBV5-1 and J usage is TRBJ2-3, with D unresolved. The CDR3 loop spans 15 amino acids. Germline V gene sequence: CDR1 SGHRS, CDR2 YFSETQ. V gave up 0 bases and J gave up 2 bases, with 10 bases separating them. The whole variable domain, filled in from reference TRBV5-1 and TRBJ2-3, reads KAGVTQTPRYLIKTRGQQVTLSCSPISGHRSVSWYQQTPGQGLQFLFEYFSETQRNKGNFPGRFSGRQFSNSRSEMNVSTLELGDSALYLCASSLVDHYTDTQYFGPGTRLTVL.

The chain is built from TRBV5-1 and TRBJ2-2; D is perhaps TRBD2 (5 bases). From germline, CDR1 is SGHRS and CDR2 YFSETQ. The germline V and J ends were trimmed by 6 bases and 0 bases, with 12 bases remaining between them. The CDR3 has 15 residues. CDR3 sequence (DNA): TGCGCCAGCAATTTTGGAGGTTCGAACACCGGGGAGCTGTTTTTT. Translated: CASNFGGSNTGELFF.

The table lists this clonotype with many counts. The V and J genes are TRBV12-3 or TRBV12-4 and TRBJ2-3, with D hard to call. The CDR3 has 15 amino acids. V dropped 3 bases and J dropped 0 bases, with 10 bases sitting between them. The CDR3 DNA reads as TGTGCCAGCAGTTTGACCGAATACAGCACAGATACGCAGTATTTT. Translation gives CASSLTEYSTDTQYF.

The chain uses TRBV4-1 and TRBJ2-1; the match to TRBD2 covers 8 bases. This CDR3 has 14 residues. The J segment lost 8 bases and the V segment lost 4 bases, leaving 7 bases of the junction unmatched. Germline-derived CDR1 and CDR2 are MGHRA and YSYEKL. As DNA, the CDR3 is TGCGCCAGCAGCCCGATCGGGGGGGGGGATGAGCAGTTCTTC. This sequence encodes CASSPIGGGDEQFF.

The V call is TRBV5-1, the J call TRBJ2-4; TRBD1 agrees at 10 bases. Germline CDR1 SGHRS, CDR2 YFSETQ. The CDR3 runs 15 residues. Trimming at V came to 4 bases and at J to 6 bases, leaving 7 bases not matched to a gene. CDR3 amino acids: CASSPERDRGNIQYF. CDR3 DNA: TGCGCCAGCAGCCCAGAACGGGACAGGGGAAACATTCAGTACTTC.

In this sample, this clonotype turned up a few times. The CDR3 DNA sequence: TGTGCCAGCAGTGACCGGGACAGGGGGATCGACTATGGCTACACCTTC. Protein: CASSDRDRGIDYGYTF. V gene TRBV6-1 combines with J gene TRBJ1-2; TRBD1 matches at 11 bases. The CDR3 totals 16 residues. CDR1 is MNHNS, CDR2 SASEGT, per germline. The J segment lost 3 bases and the V segment lost 3 bases, leaving 6 bases of the junction unmatched.

The gene calls are TRBV2 and TRBJ1-2; tentatively, D is TRBD1 (6 bases). CDR1 is SNHLY and CDR2 is FYNNEI in the germline V gene. The CDR3 totals 11 residues. Trimming shortened V by 7 bases and J by 8 bases, and 11 bases separated the two germline ends. Here the CDR3 DNA reads TGTGCCAGCACATTCGGGGGCGGCTACACCTTC. Its translation: CASTFGGGYTF.

The chain combines TRBV12-5 with TRBJ1-1; D remains unclear. Trimming left V 3 bases short and J 7 bases short, with 9 bases between. Germline loops: CDR1 LGHNT, CDR2 FRNRAP. This CDR3 has 12 residues. The CDR3, as DNA: TGTGCTAGTGGTTTAATTACGGGTGAAGCTTTCTTT. As protein: CASGLITGEAFF.

A few counts support this clonotype. The chain combines TRBV29-1 with TRBJ1-2; possible D gene TRBD1, 5 bases. The CDR3 has 14 residues. The germline V gene encodes CDR1 SQVTM and CDR2 ANQGSEA. V lost 4 bases, J lost 4 bases, and 16 bases lay in between. The CDR3 coding sequence is TGCAGCGTTGTGGGAGGGGCAGAGGTCTATGGCTACACCTTC. Amino acid sequence: CSVVGGAEVYGYTF.

This clonotype occurred a few times. This chain links TRBV7-2 with TRBJ2-3; 14 bases match TRBD2. The CDR3 runs 16 residues. V lost 5 bases, J lost 4 bases, and 5 bases stayed unmatched. Looked up from germline, CDR1 is SGHTA and CDR2 is FQGNSA. CDR3 sequence: CASSKTSGGAPDTQYF. The CDR3 nucleotides read TGTGCCAGCAGCAAGACTAGCGGGGGGGCCCCAGATACGCAGTATTTT.

The chain joins TRBV7-2 to TRBJ1-6, with no clear D. Trimming pared 1 base from V and 4 bases from J, leaving 14 bases between. The CDR3 spans 17 residues. CDR1 is SGHTA, CDR2 FQGNSA, per germline. The CDR3 reads CASSLVAQVLYNSPLHF. The DNA of the CDR3 is TGTGCCAGCAGCTTAGTAGCTCAGGTCCTATATAATTCACCCCTCCACTTT.

The genes are TRBV19 and TRBJ1-1; D possibly corresponds to TRBD1 (5 bases). V lost 2 bases and J lost 1, with 11 bases in between. Germline V gene lookup returns CDR1 LNHDA and CDR2 SQIVND (reference sequence). This CDR3 is 15 amino acids long. CDR3 DNA sequence: TGTGCCAGTAGTATATTCGGGGGTGGGAACACTGAAGCTTTCTTT. This sequence encodes CASSIFGGGNTEAFF. The full variable domain, with the rest looked up from reference TRBV19 and TRBJ1-1, is DGGITQSPKYLFRKEGQNVTLSCEQNLNHDAMYWYRQDPGQGLRLIYYSQIVNDFQKGDIAEGYSVSREKKESFPLTVTSAQKNPTAFYLCASSIFGGGNTEAFFGQGTRLTVV.

This clonotype was counted at least ten times. The rearrangement uses TRBV12-3 or TRBV12-4 and TRBJ1-2, with D perhaps TRBD1 (6 bases). This CDR3 has 13 residues. Trimming removed 6 bases at V and 4 bases at J, with 12 bases between. Here the CDR3 DNA reads TGTGCCAGCAGCGGGACACGGCGCTATGGCTACACCTTC. Its protein is CASSGTRRYGYTF.

CDR3 in DNA: TGTGCCAGCAGCTTAGTGTTTCCTTTGAACACTGAAGCTTTCTTT. Translating gives CASSLVFPLNTEAFF. The chain is built from TRBV7-9 and TRBJ1-1; unclear D gene. Trimming left V 1 base short and J 0 bases short, with 9 bases between. In germline, CDR1 is SEHNR, CDR2 FQNEAQ (reference sequence). CDR3 length: 15 amino acids.

This clonotype was recorded a few times. The V and J genes are TRBV6-2 or TRBV6-3 and TRBJ2-5; perhaps TRBD1 as D (5 bases). The CDR3 consists of 14 residues. With 3 bases removed from V and 4 bases from J, the gap between germline ends came to 12 bases. CDR1 is MNHEY and CDR2 is SVGEGT in the germline V gene. Here the CDR3 DNA reads TGTGCCAGCAGTTATAGACAGAGAAGAGAGACCCAGTACTTC. It is translated as CASSYRQRRETQYF.

This clonotype was detected once. The genes are TRBV10-3 and TRBJ2-3; D is possibly TRBD1 (7 bases). CDR1 ENHRY and CDR2 SYGVKD come from the germline V gene. The CDR3 spans 15 residues. V gave up 11 bases and J gave up 3 bases, with 21 bases separating them. Here the CDR3 DNA reads TGTGCCGCCGGGAGACAGGGCGTTGGGACAGATACGCAGTATTTT. Protein: CAAGRQGVGTDTQYF.

The chain combines TRBV19 with TRBJ2-3; 9 nucleotides align to TRBD1. V was clipped by 3 bases and J by 5 bases; unmatched bases: 3. This CDR3 region has 14 residues. CDR1 is LNHDA and CDR2 is SQIVND in the germline V gene (reference sequence). The CDR3, as DNA: TGTGCCAGTAGTATCGGACAGGGGCGAGATACGCAGTATTTT. It codes for CASSIGQGRDTQYF.

The chain couples TRBV6-1 to TRBJ1-6, with TRBD1 matching 8 bases. CDR1 is MNHNS, CDR2 SASEGT, per germline. J was trimmed by 10 bases and V by 6 bases; bases with no gene match: 8. CDR3 length: 14 residues. The CDR3 is CASRETGGESPLHF. The CDR3 region has the DNA TGTGCCAGCAGGGAAACAGGGGGTGAATCACCCCTCCACTTT.

This clonotype was detected ten times or more. This rearrangement joins TRBV5-1 to TRBJ1-2, with TRBD1 matching over 9 bases. The junction had 7 bases not matched to a gene; V was cut back by 4 bases and J by 3 bases. Germline CDR1 is SGHRS and CDR2 is YFSETQ. This CDR3 is built from 15 residues. In DNA, the CDR3 is TGCGCCAGCAGCACAGTACAGGGGGCGGACTATGGCTACACCTTC. The encoded protein is CASSTVQGADYGYTF.

The rearrangement uses TRBV28 and TRBJ1-2; D may be TRBD1 (5 bases). Germline loops: CDR1 MDHEN, CDR2 SYDVKM. This CDR3 has 13 residues. The V end was cut by 2 bases, the J end by 6 bases, with 10 bases between. CDR3 nucleotide sequence: TGTGCCAGCAGTTTAGAACAGGAAGATGGCTACACCTTC. This codes for CASSLEQEDGYTF.

This clonotype was counted many times. This rearrangement joins TRBV2 to TRBJ1-2; no firm D call. The CDR3 consists of 13 residues. The V end was cut by 10 bases, the J end by 4 bases, with 16 bases between. In germline, CDR1 is SNHLY, CDR2 FYNNEI. The CDR3 sequence: CAIDGEKSYGYTF. The CDR3 coding sequence is TGTGCCATCGATGGGGAAAAGAGCTATGGCTACACCTTC.